This TCR beta chain was obtained from a study of T cells in Graves' hyperthyroidism and ophthalmopathy. V gave up 4 bases and J gave up 3 bases, with 7 bases separating them. The CDR3 runs 13 residues. The germline gives CDR1 SNHLY, CDR2 FYNNEI. The source material, RNA transcripts, was used to amplify TCR beta CDR3 regions. The HTBI set primed first-round TCR CDR3 RT-PCR. Via MiXCR, TCRdb re-called the multiplex PCR reads, giving one row per CDR3 protein. The sample contains more than 40,000 distinct CDR3 sequences, 49% of which appear only once. Material for sequencing was peripheral blood or thyroid tissue (not recorded which). The chain recombines TRBV2 with TRBJ1-5; D is uncertain. This sequence originates from a woman between 45 and 60 years old with Graves' hyperthyroidism. The CDR3 DNA reads TGTGCCAGCAGTGGGACTATCAATCAGCCCCAGCATTTT. Encoded protein: CASSGTINQPQHF.